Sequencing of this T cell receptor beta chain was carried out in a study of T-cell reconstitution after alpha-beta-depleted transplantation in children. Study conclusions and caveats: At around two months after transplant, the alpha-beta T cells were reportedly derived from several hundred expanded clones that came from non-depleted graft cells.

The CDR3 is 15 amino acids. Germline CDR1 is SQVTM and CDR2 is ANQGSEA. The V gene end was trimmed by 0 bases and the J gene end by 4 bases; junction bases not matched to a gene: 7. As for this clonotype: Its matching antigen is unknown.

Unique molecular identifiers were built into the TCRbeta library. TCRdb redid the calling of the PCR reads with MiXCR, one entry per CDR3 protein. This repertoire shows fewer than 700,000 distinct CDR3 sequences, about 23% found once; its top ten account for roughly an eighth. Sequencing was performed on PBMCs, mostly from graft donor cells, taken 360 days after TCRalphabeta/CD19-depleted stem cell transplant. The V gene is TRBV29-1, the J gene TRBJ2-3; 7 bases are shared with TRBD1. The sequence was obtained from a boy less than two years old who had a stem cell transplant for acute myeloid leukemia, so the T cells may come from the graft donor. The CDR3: CSVEERDSMSDTQYF. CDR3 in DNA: TGCAGCGTTGAAGAAAGGGACAGCATGTCAGATACGCAGTATTTT.